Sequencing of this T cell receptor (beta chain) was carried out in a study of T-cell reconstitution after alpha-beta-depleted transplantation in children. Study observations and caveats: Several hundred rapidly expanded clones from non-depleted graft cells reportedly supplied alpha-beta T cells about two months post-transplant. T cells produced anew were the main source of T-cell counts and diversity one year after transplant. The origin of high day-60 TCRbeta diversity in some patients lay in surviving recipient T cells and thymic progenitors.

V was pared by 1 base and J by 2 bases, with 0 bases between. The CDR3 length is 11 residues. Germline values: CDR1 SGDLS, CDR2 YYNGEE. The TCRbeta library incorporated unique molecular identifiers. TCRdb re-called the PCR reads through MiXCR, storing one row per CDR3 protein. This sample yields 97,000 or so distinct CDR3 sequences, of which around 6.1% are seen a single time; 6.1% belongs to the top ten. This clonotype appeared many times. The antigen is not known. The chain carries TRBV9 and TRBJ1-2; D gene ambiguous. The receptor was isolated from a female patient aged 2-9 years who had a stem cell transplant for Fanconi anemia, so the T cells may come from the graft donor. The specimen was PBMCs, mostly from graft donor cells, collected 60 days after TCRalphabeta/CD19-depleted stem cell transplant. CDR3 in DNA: TGTGCCAGCAGCGTAAACTATGGCTACACCTTC. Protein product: CASSVNYGYTF.